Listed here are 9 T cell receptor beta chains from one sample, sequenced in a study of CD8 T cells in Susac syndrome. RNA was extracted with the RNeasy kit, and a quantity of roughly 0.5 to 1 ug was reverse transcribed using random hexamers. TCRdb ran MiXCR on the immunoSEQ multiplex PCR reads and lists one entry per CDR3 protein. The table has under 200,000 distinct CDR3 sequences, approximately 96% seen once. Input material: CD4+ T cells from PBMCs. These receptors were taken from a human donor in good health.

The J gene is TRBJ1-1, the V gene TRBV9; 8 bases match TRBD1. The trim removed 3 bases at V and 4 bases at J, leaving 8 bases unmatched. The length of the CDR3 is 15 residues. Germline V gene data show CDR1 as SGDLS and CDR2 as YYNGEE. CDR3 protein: CASSAAGQVSTEAFF. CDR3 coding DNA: TGTGCCAGCAGCGCCGCGGGACAGGTGAGCACTGAAGCTTTCTTT.

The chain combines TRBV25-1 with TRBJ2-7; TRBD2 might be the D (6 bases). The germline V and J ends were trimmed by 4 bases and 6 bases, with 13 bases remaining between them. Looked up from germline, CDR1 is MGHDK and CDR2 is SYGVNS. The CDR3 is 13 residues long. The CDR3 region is CASSVAGPGEQYF. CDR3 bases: TGTGCCAGCAGTGTGGCGGGGCCAGGCGAGCAGTACTTC.

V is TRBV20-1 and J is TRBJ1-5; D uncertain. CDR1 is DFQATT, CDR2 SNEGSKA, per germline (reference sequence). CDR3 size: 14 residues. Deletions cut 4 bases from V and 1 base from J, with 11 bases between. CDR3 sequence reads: CSATDRRSNQPQHF. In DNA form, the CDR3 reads TGCAGTGCTACGGACCGAAGGAGCAATCAGCCCCAGCATTTT.

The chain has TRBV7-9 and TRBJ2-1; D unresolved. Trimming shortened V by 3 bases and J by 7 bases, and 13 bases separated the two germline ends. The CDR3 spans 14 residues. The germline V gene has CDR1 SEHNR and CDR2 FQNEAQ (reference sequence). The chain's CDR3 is CASSLSKRSNEQFF. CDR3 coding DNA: TGTGCCAGCAGCTTGTCGAAGAGGTCGAATGAGCAGTTCTTC.

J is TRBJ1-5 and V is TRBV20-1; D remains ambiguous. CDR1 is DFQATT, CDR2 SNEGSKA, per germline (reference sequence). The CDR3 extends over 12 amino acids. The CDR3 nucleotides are TGCAGCTCTCGACACAGCAATCAGCCCCAGCATTTT. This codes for CSSRHSNQPQHF.

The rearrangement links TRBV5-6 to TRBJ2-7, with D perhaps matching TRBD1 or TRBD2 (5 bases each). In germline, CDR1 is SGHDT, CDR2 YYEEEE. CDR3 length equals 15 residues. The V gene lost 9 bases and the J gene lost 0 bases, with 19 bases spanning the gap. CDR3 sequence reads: CATSFGARSSYEQYF. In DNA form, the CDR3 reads TGTGCCACTTCATTCGGGGCCAGGAGCTCCTACGAGCAGTACTTC.

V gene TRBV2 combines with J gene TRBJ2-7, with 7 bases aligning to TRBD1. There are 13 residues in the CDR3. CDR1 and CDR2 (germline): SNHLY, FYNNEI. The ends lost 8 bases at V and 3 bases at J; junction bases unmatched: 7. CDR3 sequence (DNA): TGTGCCAGCGTTAGACAGGGTTACTACGAGCAGTACTTC. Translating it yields CASVRQGYYEQYF.

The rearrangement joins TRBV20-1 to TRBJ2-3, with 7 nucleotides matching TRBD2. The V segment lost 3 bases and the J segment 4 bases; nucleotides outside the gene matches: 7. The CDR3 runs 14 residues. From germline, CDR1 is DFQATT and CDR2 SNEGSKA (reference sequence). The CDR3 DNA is TGCAGTGCTAGCGGGGGGATTGGCGCAGATACGCAGTATTTT. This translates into CSASGGIGADTQYF.

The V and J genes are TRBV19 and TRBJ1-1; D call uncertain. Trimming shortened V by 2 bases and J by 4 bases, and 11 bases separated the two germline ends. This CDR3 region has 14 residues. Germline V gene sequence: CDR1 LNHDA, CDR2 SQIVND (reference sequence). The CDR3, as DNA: TGTGCCAGTAGTATATCCGGTGGTGGCACTGAAGCTTTCTTT. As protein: CASSISGGGTEAFF.